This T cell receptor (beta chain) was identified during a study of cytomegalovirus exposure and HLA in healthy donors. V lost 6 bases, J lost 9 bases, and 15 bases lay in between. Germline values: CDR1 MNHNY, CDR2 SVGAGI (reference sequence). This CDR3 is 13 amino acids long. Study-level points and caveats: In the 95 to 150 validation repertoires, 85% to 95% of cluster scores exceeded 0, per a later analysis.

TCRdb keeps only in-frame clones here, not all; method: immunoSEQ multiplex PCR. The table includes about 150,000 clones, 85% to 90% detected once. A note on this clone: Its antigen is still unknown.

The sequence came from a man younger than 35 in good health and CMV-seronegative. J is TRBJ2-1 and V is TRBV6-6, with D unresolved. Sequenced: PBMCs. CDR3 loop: CASSLYTSGEQFF. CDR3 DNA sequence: TGTGCCAGCAGCCTTTACACCTCAGGTGAGCAGTTCTTC.